These 30 T cell receptor beta chains were all obtained from the same sample, sequenced in a study of control samples from healthy donors and cancer patients. Produced via immunoSEQ multiplex PCR; TCRdb's table is partial and in-frame only. Here the sample spans roughly 150,000 clones, roughly nine tenths being singletons. Material for sequencing was blood. The receptors shown here come from a woman in her thirties in good health.

This chain uses TRBV12-3 or TRBV12-4 with TRBJ1-1; D not certain. The ends were cut back, 6 bases at V and 0 bases at J, with 8 bases in the middle. The CDR3 runs 13 residues. DNA for the CDR3: TGTGCCAGCAGATATATCATGAACACTGAAGCTTTCTTT. Translating gives CASRYIMNTEAFF.

This chain connects TRBV6-5 to TRBJ2-1; D unresolved. With 6 bases removed from V and 6 bases from J, the gap between germline ends came to 18 bases. This CDR3 spans 15 amino acids. The V gene's germline CDR1 is MNHEY and CDR2 SVGAGI. As DNA, the CDR3 is TGTGCCAGCAGACGAGCCCCCATGGCCTTCAATGAGCAGTTCTTC. Amino acid sequence: CASRRAPMAFNEQFF.

The chain combines TRBV14 with TRBJ2-7; possibly TRBD2 for D (6 bases). The CDR3 contains 14 residues. Trimming shortened V by 2 bases and J by 3 bases, and 11 bases separated the two germline ends. Per germline, CDR1 SGHDN and CDR2 FVKESK. CDR3 protein: CASSQIISGYEQYF. The CDR3 nucleotides are TGTGCCAGCAGCCAAATTATTAGCGGCTACGAGCAGTACTTC.

This chain links TRBV7-2 with TRBJ2-7; 11 positions agree with TRBD1. CDR1 is SGHTA and CDR2 is FQGNSA in the germline V gene. The CDR3 totals 16 residues. The V segment lost 5 bases and the J segment 0 bases; nucleotides outside the gene matches: 6. The CDR3: CASSPLGQGASYEQYF. CDR3 nucleotide sequence: TGTGCCAGCAGCCCCCTTGGACAGGGGGCCTCCTACGAGCAGTACTTC.

The chain carries TRBV24-1 and TRBJ2-5; 10 bases line up with TRBD2. CDR1 and CDR2 from the germline V gene are KGHDR and SFDVKD. This CDR3 contains 16 residues. Trimming took 4 bases from V and 2 from J; bases not matched to a gene: 6. The CDR3 sequence is CATSEREREGQETQYF. The CDR3 nucleotides are TGTGCCACCAGTGAACGGGAGCGGGAGGGGCAAGAGACCCAGTACTTC.

This clone was detected once. This sequence joins TRBV7-7 and TRBJ2-5, with 9 bases lining up with TRBD1. Germline V gene data show CDR1 as SSHAT and CDR2 as FNYEAQ (reference sequence). The CDR3 extends over 14 amino acids. V gave up 5 bases and J gave up 4 bases; unmatched junction bases: 5. The CDR3 loop is CASSLTGGVETQYF. The CDR3 coding sequence is TGTGCCAGCAGCCTTACAGGGGGCGTAGAGACCCAGTACTTC.

The chain links TRBV7-2 to TRBJ2-2, with TRBD1 matching over 8 bases. This CDR3 has 17 amino acids. The germline CDR1 and CDR2 sequences are SGHTA and FQGNSA. V shed 5 bases, J shed 4 bases, and the junction held 12 bases outside the gene matches. The CDR3: CASSINRDRLFTGELFF. In DNA form, the CDR3 reads TGTGCCAGCAGCATCAACCGGGACAGGCTATTCACCGGGGAGCTGTTTTTT.

The chain is built from TRBV18 and TRBJ1-1; no clear D. CDR3 length equals 15 residues. Germline-derived CDR1 and CDR2 are KGHSH and LQKENI. Trimming cost V 6 bases and J 1 base, with 15 bases left between them. The CDR3 coding sequence is TGTGCCAGCTCGCGTACCGGACCCCAGAACACTGAAGCTTTCTTT. Its translation: CASSRTGPQNTEAFF.

The rearrangement links TRBV15 to TRBJ2-6; 10 bases match TRBD1. The CDR3 consists of 20 residues. The germline gives CDR1 LNHNV, CDR2 YYDKDF (reference sequence). V dropped 2 bases and J dropped 1; count of bases not matched to a gene: 11. DNA for the CDR3: TGTGCCACCAGCAGACCCGAAGAGACAGGGGGCCCTTCTGGGGCCAACGTCCTGACTTTC. Residues: CATSRPEETGGPSGANVLTF.

The V gene is TRBV28, the J gene TRBJ1-2; D possibly corresponds to TRBD1 (5 bases). V dropped 6 bases and J dropped 2 bases, with 22 bases sitting between them. From germline, CDR1 is MDHEN and CDR2 SYDVKM. CDR3 length: 17 residues. Written as DNA, the CDR3 is TGTGCCAGCAGCCACCCGGGACGCATGACCTGGAACTATGGCTACACCTTC. Residues: CASSHPGRMTWNYGYTF.

The chain employs TRBV19 and TRBJ2-5; 7 bases line up with TRBD1. The length of the CDR3 is 15 residues. Germline assignment: CDR1 LNHDA and CDR2 SQIVND (reference sequence). Trimming cost V 9 bases and J 1 base; bases outside gene matches: 11. This CDR3 is CASRPKGQPQETQYF. The CDR3 nucleotides are TGTGCCAGCAGGCCAAAGGGACAGCCCCAAGAGACCCAGTACTTC.

The rearrangement links TRBV12-5 to TRBJ1-1; no firm D call. Trimming stripped 6 bases from V and 3 bases from J, with 14 bases between. Looked up from germline, CDR1 is LGHNT and CDR2 is FRNRAP. CDR3 length equals 14 residues. The CDR3 region is CASGKTKVDTEAFF. CDR3 DNA: TGTGCTAGTGGCAAGACTAAGGTTGACACTGAAGCTTTCTTT.

The rearrangement joins TRBV14 to TRBJ2-7; D gene ambiguous. This CDR3 comprises 13 residues. The V gene lost 5 bases and the J gene lost 4 bases, with 12 bases spanning the gap. The germline V gene has CDR1 SGHDN and CDR2 FVKESK. The CDR3, as DNA: TGTGCCAGCAGCGATCCGGGCCTATACGAGCAGTACTTC. It encodes CASSDPGLYEQYF.

This chain links TRBV12-3 or TRBV12-4 with TRBJ2-3; D unresolved. With 3 bases removed from V and 1 base from J, the gap between germline ends came to 5 bases. The CDR3 totals 13 residues. CDR3 bases: TGTGCCAGCAGTTTCGCTCGCACAGATACGCAGTATTTT. Its protein is CASSFARTDTQYF.

The chain is built from TRBV7-2 and TRBJ2-3, with a tentative D call TRBD2 (5 bases). Between the trimmed V and J ends, which lost 8 bases and 2 bases, there was a span of 8 bases. From germline, CDR1 is SGHTA and CDR2 FQGNSA. The CDR3 totals 12 residues. The CDR3 DNA sequence: TGTGCCAGCGGAGACTACACAGATACGCAGTATTTT. Its protein is CASGDYTDTQYF.

This clone was counted once. The chain has TRBV7-8 and TRBJ2-7; D uncertain. The germline V and J ends were trimmed by 5 bases and 6 bases, with 14 bases remaining between them. Germline assignment: CDR1 SGHVS and CDR2 FQNEAQ. The CDR3 extends over 13 amino acids. DNA of the CDR3: TGTGCCAGCAGCCCCATGCCAATGGGCGAGCAGTACTTC. Residues: CASSPMPMGEQYF.

The gene calls are TRBV6-6 and TRBJ2-4, with TRBD2 matching 10 bases. In germline, CDR1 is MNHNY, CDR2 SVGAGI (reference sequence). V lost 7 bases and J lost 8; bases outside the gene matches: 8. There are 14 residues in the CDR3. The chain's CDR3 is CASTGASGSDIQYF. CDR3 coding DNA: TGTGCCAGCACGGGTGCTAGCGGGAGTGACATTCAGTACTTC.

The chain uses TRBV7-8 and TRBJ2-7; 7 nucleotides align to TRBD1. This CDR3 contains 16 residues. Germline V lookup: CDR1 SGHVS, CDR2 FQNEAQ. Trimming removed 5 bases from V and 5 bases from J; junction bases left unmatched: 15. This CDR3 is CASSRTLDREVDEQYF. The CDR3, as DNA: TGTGCCAGCAGCCGAACACTAGACAGGGAAGTTGACGAGCAGTACTTC.

The J gene is TRBJ2-7, the V gene TRBV5-1; D uncertain. Germline V gene lookup returns CDR1 SGHRS and CDR2 YFSETQ. Trimming stripped 6 bases from V and 3 bases from J, with 7 bases between. The CDR3 consists of 11 residues. The chain's CDR3 is CASKLDYEQYF. The CDR3 DNA reads TGCGCCAGCAAATTAGACTACGAGCAGTACTTC.

This chain uses TRBV4-1 with TRBJ2-5; TRBD2 matches at 8 bases. Germline V lookup: CDR1 MGHRA, CDR2 YSYEKL. The ends lost 0 bases at V and 2 bases at J; junction bases unmatched: 5. This CDR3 region has 16 residues. The CDR3 DNA follows: TGCGCCAGCAGCCAAGAAGGCGGGAGGACGCAAGAGACCCAGTACTTC. Translating it yields CASSQEGGRTQETQYF.

V usage is TRBV6-5 and J usage is TRBJ2-3, with D perhaps assigned TRBD1 or TRBD2 (6 bases each). The germline CDR1 and CDR2 sequences are MNHEY and SVGAGI. Between the trimmed V and J ends, which lost 5 bases and 6 bases, there was a span of 12 bases. The CDR3 consists of 13 residues. CDR3 sequence: CASSNRDWDTQYF. DNA for the CDR3: TGTGCCAGCAGTAACAGGGACTGGGATACGCAGTATTTT.

The CDR3 here is CASSIAKGAQYF. The CDR3 DNA is TGTGCCAGTAGTATTGCAAAGGGGGCCCAGTACTTC. The chain links TRBV19 to TRBJ2-5, with D possibly matching TRBD1 (6 bases). The CDR3 covers 12 residues. V dropped 3 bases and J dropped 9 bases, with 11 bases sitting between them. CDR1 is LNHDA, CDR2 SQIVND, per germline (reference sequence).

The chain uses TRBV27 and TRBJ1-1; possible D gene TRBD1, 6 bases. CDR1 is MNHEY, CDR2 SMNVEV, per germline (reference sequence). The germline V and J ends were trimmed by 0 bases and 1 base, with 12 bases remaining between them. This CDR3 is 16 amino acids long. CDR3 region: CASSLSLGHSNTEAFF. Here the CDR3 DNA reads TGTGCCAGCAGTTTATCGTTGGGACACTCGAACACTGAAGCTTTCTTT.

The chain carries TRBV27 and TRBJ2-7; D might be TRBD1 (5 bases). CDR1 MNHEY and CDR2 SMNVEV come from the germline V gene (reference sequence). The V and J ends lost 6 bases and 1 base respectively, with 10 bases between them. The CDR3 loop spans 13 amino acids. This CDR3 is CASSLQESYEQYF. For the CDR3, the DNA is TGTGCCAGCAGCCTACAGGAGTCCTACGAGCAGTACTTC.

This clone appeared once. The chain recombines TRBV18 with TRBJ2-7; TRBD1 might be the D (5 bases). The CDR3 sequence is 15 residues long. Per germline, CDR1 KGHSH and CDR2 LQKENI. V shed 6 bases and J shed 3 bases, with 18 bases lying between them. The CDR3 here is CASSHVFDRYYEQYF. The CDR3 nucleotides are TGTGCCAGCTCCCACGTATTTGACAGATACTACGAGCAGTACTTC.

This clone was detected a few times. V usage is TRBV27 and J usage is TRBJ2-7; 9 bases line up with TRBD2. V dropped 4 bases and J dropped 6; count of bases not matched to a gene: 4. The CDR3 loop spans 13 amino acids. The germline V gene has CDR1 MNHEY and CDR2 SMNVEV (reference sequence). The CDR3 protein is CASSSSGRFEQYF. The CDR3 DNA reads TGTGCCAGCAGTTCCAGCGGGAGGTTCGAGCAGTACTTC.

The chain is built from TRBV5-4 and TRBJ2-3; either TRBD1 or TRBD2 may fit D (6 bases each). Germline V gene sequence: CDR1 SGHNT, CDR2 YYREEE (reference sequence). This CDR3 has 15 residues. V lost 2 bases and J lost 4, with 14 bases in between. The CDR3 region has the DNA TGTGCCAGCAGCTTTCAGGGGCGGGGATCAGATACGCAGTATTTT. Translating it yields CASSFQGRGSDTQYF.

V is TRBV28 and J is TRBJ1-3; 10 bases are shared with TRBD1. The germline CDR1 and CDR2 sequences are MDHEN and SYDVKM. CDR3 size: 16 residues. V trimming: 6 bases; J trimming: 0 bases; junction bases outside the gene matches: 5. The CDR3 is CASRFGTGVSGNTIYF. DNA of the CDR3: TGTGCCAGCAGGTTTGGGACAGGGGTCTCTGGAAACACCATATATTTT. The full variable domain, in which reference TRBV28 and TRBJ1-3 provide the parts outside the CDR3, is DVKVTQSSRYLVKRTGEKVFLECVQDMDHENMFWYRQDPGLGLRLIYFSYDVKMKEKGDIPEGYSVSREKKERFSLILESASTNQTSMYLCASRFGTGVSGNTIYFGEGSWLTVV.

This clone was detected only once. The V and J genes are TRBV5-1 and TRBJ1-1; D not certain. This CDR3 comprises 14 residues. Looked up from germline, CDR1 is SGHRS and CDR2 is YFSETQ. Trimming cost V 5 bases and J 0 bases, with 11 bases left between them. In nucleotides, the CDR3 is TGCGCCAGCAGAGCCACCATCATGAACACTGAAGCTTTCTTT. This gives the protein CASRATIMNTEAFF. The full variable domain, rest sourced from reference TRBV5-1 and TRBJ1-1, is KAGVTQTPRYLIKTRGQQVTLSCSPISGHRSVSWYQQTPGQGLQFLFEYFSETQRNKGNFPGRFSGRQFSNSRSEMNVSTLELGDSALYLCASRATIMNTEAFFGQGTRLTVV.

CDR3 in DNA: TGTGCCAGCAGCTCACGCCGTCCCTTTTCTGGAAACACCATATATTTT. Residues: CASSSRRPFSGNTIYF. The chain combines TRBV7-2 with TRBJ1-3; no definite D call. Germline V lookup: CDR1 SGHTA, CDR2 FQGNSA. The CDR3 contains 16 residues. Trimming took 4 bases from V and 1 from J, leaving 14 bases between them.